The rows below give T cell receptor beta chains drawn from one sample of a study of early T cells in non-severe SARS-CoV-2 infection. TCRdb recomputed calls from the 5' RACE reads with MiXCR, one row per CDR3 protein. This sample yields 25,000 to 35,000 distinct CDR3 sequences, of which 5.7% are seen a single time; approximately 5% belongs to the top ten. Material: whole blood. The source of these receptors is an adult who was a healthcare worker with PCR-confirmed SARS-CoV-2 infection or an uninfected control (not recorded which). Each CDR3 is given with its conserved first and last residue. D genes are given only for firm matches. Rows may omit the clone size; those that give it use once, few, many or a size class.

V gene	J gene	clone size	D gene	CDR3 protein	CDR3 DNA
TRBV7-2	TRBJ1-1	few	-	CASSLDPGLRTEAFF	TGTGCCAGCAGCTTAGATCCAGGGCTAAGAACTGAAGCTTTCTTT
TRBV18	TRBJ1-1	many	-	CASSGEVGEAFF	TGTGCCAGCTCCGGCGAAGTCGGCGAAGCTTTCTTT
TRBV6-5	TRBJ2-1	-	-	CASSYRDFYNEQFF	TGTGCCAGCAGTTACCGGGACTTCTACAATGAGCAGTTCTTC
TRBV27	TRBJ2-4	-	TRBD1	CASSPRQGIVAKNIQYF	TGTGCCAGCAGCCCCCGACAGGGGATTGTGGCCAAAAACATTCAGTACTTC
TRBV20-1	TRBJ1-2	many	-	CSAWTANYGYTF	TGCAGTGCTTGGACAGCTAACTATGGCTACACCTTC
TRBV11-2	TRBJ1-2	many	-	CASSLDGRNGYTF	TGTGCCAGCAGCTTAGATGGGCGAAATGGCTACACCTTC
TRBV21-1	TRBJ2-2	many	-	CASSNPQGLNTGELFF	TGTGCCAGCAGCAACCCTCAAGGTCTCAACACCGGGGAGCTGTTTTTT
TRBV14	TRBJ2-2	-	TRBD2	CASSGLVTGELFF	TGTGCCAGCAGTGGACTAGTAACCGGGGAGCTGTTTTTT
TRBV5-5	TRBJ1-1	-	-	CASANDRFGTEAFF	TGTGCCAGCGCCAACGACAGGTTTGGCACTGAAGCTTTCTTT
TRBV12-3/TRBV12-4	TRBJ2-1	many	-	CASSSDANEQFF	TGTGCCAGCAGTTCGGACGCCAATGAGCAGTTCTTC
TRBV2	TRBJ2-1	few	TRBD2	CASKKSGTRTDEQFF	TGTGCCAGCAAAAAATCCGGGACTAGAACCGATGAGCAGTTCTTC
TRBV20-1	TRBJ1-2	many	-	CSAPLGGYYYGYTF	TGCAGTGCTCCCTTGGGGGGTTACTACTATGGCTACACCTTC
TRBV28	TRBJ1-2	many	-	CANRPGGGQDGLYGYTF	TGTGCCAACAGACCTGGGGGCGGTCAGGACGGACTCTATGGCTACACCTTC
TRBV19	TRBJ2-3	many	-	CASSRQGLRGRVNTDTQYF	TGTGCCAGTAGTCGACAGGGGTTGCGCGGGAGGGTCAACACAGATACGCAGTATTTT
TRBV29-1	TRBJ2-5	few	-	CTGGAYQETQYF	TGCACGGGCGGCGCGTACCAAGAGACCCAGTACTTC
TRBV6-5	TRBJ2-6	many	-	CASSYSQVSGANVLTF	TGTGCCAGCAGTTACTCACAGGTCTCTGGGGCCAACGTCCTGACTTTC
TRBV27	TRBJ2-5	-	-	CASSLWMGETQYF	TGTGCCAGCAGTTTATGGATGGGAGAGACCCAGTACTTC
TRBV20-1	TRBJ2-1	many	-	CSARTPNAKGVF	TGCAGTGCTAGAACCCCTAACGCCAAAGGAGTCTTC
TRBV7-2	TRBJ2-3	-	TRBD2	CASSTGTTRTDTQYF	TGTGCCAGCAGTACCGGGACTACCCGCACAGATACGCAGTATTTT
TRBV12-3/TRBV12-4	TRBJ2-1	-	-	CASRNYNEQFF	TGTGCCAGCAGAAACTACAATGAGCAGTTCTTC
TRBV4-1	TRBJ2-1	many	-	CASSQDWTANEQFF	TGCGCCAGCAGCCAAGATTGGACTGCCAATGAGCAGTTCTTC
TRBV13	TRBJ1-1	-	-	CASSSRGGNTEAFF	TGTGCCAGCAGCTCTAGAGGGGGGAACACTGAAGCTTTCTTT
TRBV10-3	TRBJ2-7	many	-	CAISEVTPYEQYF	TGTGCCATCAGTGAGGTCACCCCCTACGAGCAGTACTTC
TRBV18	TRBJ2-7	-	-	CASSPDSSYEQYF	TGTGCCAGCTCACCCGACAGCTCCTACGAGCAGTACTTC
TRBV23-1	TRBJ2-2	few	-	CASSHTSRVITTGELFF	TGCGCCAGCAGTCACACCTCCAGGGTCATCACAACCGGGGAGCTGTTTTTT
TRBV25-1	TRBJ2-3	many	-	CAREGGTDTQYF	TGTGCCAGGGAGGGGGGCACAGATACGCAGTATTTT
TRBV5-1	TRBJ2-3	-	TRBD2	CASSIELAGADTQYF	TGCGCCAGCAGCATAGAACTAGCGGGAGCAGATACGCAGTATTTT
TRBV5-1	TRBJ2-3	many	-	CASSLTSRYTDTQYF	TGCGCCAGCAGCCTTACTAGCAGATACACAGATACGCAGTATTTT
TRBV20-1	TRBJ2-3	many	TRBD1	CSAHGDSGTDTQYF	TGCAGTGCTCACGGGGACAGCGGCACAGATACGCAGTATTTT
TRBV4-3	TRBJ1-4	many	TRBD1	CASSQDKAGGGEKLFF	TGCGCCAGCAGCCAAGATAAGGCAGGGGGAGGTGAAAAACTGTTTTTT
TRBV6-5	TRBJ2-1	many	-	CASSYPGPYNEQFF	TGTGCCAGCAGTTACCCTGGGCCTTACAATGAGCAGTTCTTC